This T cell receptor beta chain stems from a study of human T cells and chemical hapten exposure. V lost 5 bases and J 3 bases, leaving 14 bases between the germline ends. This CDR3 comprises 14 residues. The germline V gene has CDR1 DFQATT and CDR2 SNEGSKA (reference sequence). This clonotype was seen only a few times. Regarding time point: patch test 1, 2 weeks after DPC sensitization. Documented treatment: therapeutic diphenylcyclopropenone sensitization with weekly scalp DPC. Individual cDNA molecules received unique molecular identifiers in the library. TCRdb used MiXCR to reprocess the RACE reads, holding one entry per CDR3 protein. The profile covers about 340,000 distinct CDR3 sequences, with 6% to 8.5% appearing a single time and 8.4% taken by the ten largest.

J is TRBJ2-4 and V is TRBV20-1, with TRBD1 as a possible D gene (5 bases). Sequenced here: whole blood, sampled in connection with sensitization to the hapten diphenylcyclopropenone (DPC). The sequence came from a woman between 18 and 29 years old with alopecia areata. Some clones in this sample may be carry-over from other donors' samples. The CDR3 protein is CSAQVGAYKNIQYF. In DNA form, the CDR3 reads TGCAGTGCTCAAGTAGGGGCCTACAAAAACATTCAGTACTTC.